The rows below give T cell receptor beta chains drawn from one sample of a study of chemoradiotherapy in HPV16-positive cancers. Clones were read by immunoSEQ multiplex PCR, and TCRdb kept only the in-frame ones, dropping some. The table shows tens of thousands of clones, with 88% occurring only once. This material consisted of blood, taken from a patient who underwent chemoradiotherapy. The source of these receptors is a human donor with HPV-associated anogenital cancer. The CDR3 runs from the conserved cysteine through the conserved F or W. The D gene is left open where the match is weak. Size is omitted from some rows. Given values are once, few, many or a class for expanded clones.

size	V	J	D	CDR3	DNA
-	TRBV28	TRBJ1-2	-	CASGQTGSAGYTF	TGTGCCAGCGGACAAACAGGGTCAGCGGGCTACACCTTC
-	TRBV11-3	TRBJ2-1	-	CASSLGVSGSPGEEQFF	TGTGCCAGCAGCTTAGGTGTAAGTGGGTCCCCGGGGGAGGAGCAGTTCTTC
-	TRBV4-1	TRBJ1-5	TRBD1	CASSQDEGAVGNQPQHF	TGCGCCAGCAGCCAAGATGAGGGGGCGGTGGGCAATCAGCCCCAGCATTTT
-	TRBV6-5	TRBJ1-1	TRBD1	CASSYEGQASAEAFF	TGTGCCAGCAGTTATGAGGGACAGGCGTCCGCTGAAGCTTTCTTT
-	TRBV29-1	TRBJ2-5	-	CSVETGAPGETQYF	TGCAGCGTTGAAACGGGGGCCCCAGGCGAGACCCAGTACTTC
few	TRBV5-1	TRBJ1-3	TRBD1	CASSPRTGAGNTIYF	TGCGCCAGCAGCCCCCGGACAGGGGCGGGAAACACCATATATTTT
-	TRBV27	TRBJ1-1	TRBD1	CASSLDRVNTEAFF	TGTGCCAGCAGTTTGGACAGGGTGAACACTGAAGCTTTCTTT
once	TRBV7-9	TRBJ1-1	-	CASSSRIGLDTEAFF	TGTGCCAGCAGCTCCAGGATTGGGTTGGACACTGAAGCTTTCTTT
-	TRBV29-1	TRBJ2-2	-	CSVSYTGELFF	TGCAGCGTTAGTTACACCGGGGAGCTGTTTTTT
-	TRBV19	TRBJ1-5	-	CASSITDRIYSNQPQHF	TGTGCCAGTAGTATAACGGACAGAATTTATAGCAATCAGCCCCAGCATTTT
-	TRBV4-2	TRBJ2-3	-	CASSQNVETPGPYPDTQYF	TGTGCCAGCAGCCAAAACGTTGAAACACCGGGACCCTACCCAGATACGCAGTATTTT
-	TRBV10-2	TRBJ2-3	TRBD1	CASRGPTGGAGDTQYF	TGCGCCAGCCGAGGGCCGACAGGGGGCGCGGGGGATACGCAGTATTTT
-	TRBV27	TRBJ2-2	-	CASSLGLLNTGELFF	TGTGCCAGCAGTTTGGGTCTGCTGAACACCGGGGAGCTGTTTTTT
-	TRBV9	TRBJ2-3	-	CASSVDLSTDTQYF	TGTGCCAGCAGCGTAGATCTCAGCACAGATACGCAGTATTTT
-	TRBV5-4	TRBJ1-1	-	CASSLVLGATEAFF	TGTGCCAGCAGCTTGGTTTTGGGGGCCACTGAAGCTTTCTTT
once	TRBV6-6	TRBJ2-3	-	CASSPGAGGTDTQYF	TGTGCCAGCAGCCCTGGGGCCGGGGGTACAGATACGCAGTATTTT
few	TRBV28	TRBJ1-5	TRBD1	CASSAGGRSLKRNQPQHF	TGTGCCAGCAGTGCAGGGGGGCGTTCCCTCAAACGAAATCAGCCCCAGCATTTT
-	TRBV4-1	TRBJ2-1	TRBD1	CASSQAPTGTGNGEQFF	TGCGCCAGCAGCCAAGCGCCCACCGGGACAGGGAATGGTGAGCAGTTCTTC
-	TRBV7-9	TRBJ2-7	-	CASTNTGFYEQYF	TGTGCCAGCACCAATACAGGGTTCTACGAGCAGTACTTC
-	TRBV10-2	TRBJ2-5	-	CAGSEGAGGRQETQYF	TGCGCCGGCTCGGAGGGGGCGGGGGGTCGACAAGAGACCCAGTACTTC
-	TRBV28	TRBJ1-2	-	CASSLGVGIGYTF	TGTGCCAGCAGTTTGGGCGTGGGGATTGGCTACACCTTC
-	TRBV14	TRBJ1-1	-	CASSLERQYTEAFF	TGTGCCAGCAGCCTCGAACGACAATACACTGAAGCTTTCTTT
-	TRBV19	TRBJ1-5	-	CASSNAGGQGPQHF	TGTGCCAGTAGTAATGCCGGGGGGCAAGGGCCCCAGCATTTT
-	TRBV6-5	TRBJ2-1	-	CASSYEGGYNEQFF	TGTGCCAGCAGTTACGAGGGGGGCTACAATGAGCAGTTCTTC
once	TRBV5-5	TRBJ2-5	-	CASSLEGRVETQYF	TGTGCCAGCAGCTTGGAGGGCAGGGTGGAGACCCAGTACTTC
-	TRBV7-2	TRBJ1-4	TRBD1	CASSLLTGTDNEKLFF	TGTGCCAGCAGCTTACTTACCGGGACAGATAATGAAAAACTGTTTTTT
once	TRBV6-6	TRBJ2-1	TRBD2	CASSAQGGRLNEQFF	TGTGCCAGCTCCGCCCAAGGCGGGAGGCTCAATGAGCAGTTCTTC
-	TRBV5-4	TRBJ1-2	-	CASSWRGGQDGYTF	TGTGCCAGCAGCTGGCGGGGGGGCCAGGACGGCTACACCTTC
-	TRBV6-6	TRBJ2-5	TRBD2	CASRIGTSGTETQYF	TGTGCCAGCAGAATTGGGACTAGCGGAACGGAGACCCAGTACTTC
once	TRBV2	TRBJ1-3	-	CASRIQVSGNTIYF	TGTGCCAGCAGAATACAGGTCTCTGGAAACACCATATATTTT
-	TRBV5-1	TRBJ2-1	TRBD1	CASSLTGGSYNEQFF	TGCGCCAGCAGTCTGACAGGGGGCTCCTACAATGAGCAGTTCTTC
-	TRBV30	TRBJ1-1	-	CAWGGGYEAFF	TGTGCCTGGGGGGGAGGTTATGAAGCTTTCTTT
few	TRBV4-1	TRBJ2-1	-	CASSQERRDEQFF	TGCGCCAGCAGCCAAGAACGGAGGGATGAGCAGTTCTTC